The 17 T cell receptor beta chains reported below all come from one sample, sequenced in a study of cytomegalovirus exposure and HLA in healthy donors (dated by TCRdb to 2015 to 2018). Receptors were amplified or captured by the immunoSEQ multiplex PCR assay. For the multiplex PCR, a mixture combining 60 forward primers for TCR Vbeta segments and 13 reverse primers for TCR Jbeta segments was used. The clones in this table, taken by TCRdb from immuneACCESS, are in-frame only. Not every clone is retained; where verified, under half of the shortfall comes from an unresolved V gene, and the cause of the rest is unknown. The sample table shows roughly 45,000 clones, and around 65% are seen once. Together, the top ten hold approximately 8.4% of the sample. Sequences were obtained from PBMCs. The receptors were gathered from a human donor in good health.

The J gene is TRBJ1-5, the V gene TRBV30; D uncertain. The CDR3 has 14 amino acids. CDR1 and CDR2 from the germline V gene are GTSNPN and SVGIG (reference sequence). The V end was cut by 0 bases, the J end by 4 bases, with 10 bases between. The CDR3 bases are TGTGCCTGGAGTGTCGCCGAGATGAATCAGCCCCAGCATTTT. This codes for CAWSVAEMNQPQHF.

The J gene is TRBJ2-1, the V gene TRBV9; 10 positions match TRBD1. The V segment lost 1 base and the J segment 6 bases; nucleotides outside the gene matches: 7. Germline assignment: CDR1 SGDLS and CDR2 YYNGEE. CDR3 length equals 16 residues. The CDR3 DNA is TGTGCCAGCAGCGTATCCGGGACAGGGGTGACCAATGAGCAGTTCTTC. This encodes CASSVSGTGVTNEQFF.

V usage is TRBV10-3 and J usage is TRBJ2-7; 9 nucleotides match TRBD1. The CDR3 sequence is 14 residues long. The ends lost 6 bases at V and 6 bases at J; junction bases unmatched: 9. CDR1 is ENHRY and CDR2 is SYGVKD in the germline V gene. CDR3 region: CAISESGTGTEQYF. The CDR3 nucleotides read TGTGCCATCAGCGAATCCGGGACAGGGACCGAGCAGTACTTC.

The V and J genes are TRBV30 and TRBJ1-2; tentative D call: TRBD1 (5 bases). Germline V gene sequence: CDR1 GTSNPN, CDR2 SVGIG (reference sequence). This CDR3 region has 15 residues. V lost 0 bases and J 1 base, leaving 12 bases between the germline ends. As DNA, the CDR3 is TGTGCCTGGAGTGTTGATCAGGGACTTAACTATGGCTACACCTTC. Translation: CAWSVDQGLNYGYTF.

The chain combines TRBV7-3 with TRBJ2-1, with D perhaps matching TRBD2 (6 bases). Germline V CDR1 and CDR2: SGHTA, FQGTGA. CDR3 length: 15 amino acids. V was shortened by 5 bases and J by 0 bases, with 11 bases between the two germline ends. The CDR3 bases are TGTGCCAGCAGCGCATCGGGGGACTCCTACAATGAGCAGTTCTTC. Residues: CASSASGDSYNEQFF.

This clone was picked up a small number of times. The chain recombines TRBV6-6 with TRBJ1-2; the D gene is possibly TRBD1 (6 bases). Germline-derived CDR1 and CDR2 are MNHNY and SVGAGI (reference sequence). Between the trimmed V and J ends, which lost 5 bases and 0 bases, there was a span of 10 bases. This CDR3 is 14 amino acids long. CDR3 DNA: TGTGCCAGCAGTATCGGACAGTCTAACTATGGCTACACCTTC. Translating gives CASSIGQSNYGYTF.

CDR3 bases: TGTGCCAGCAGTGAAGTCACAGTGAACACTGAAGCTTTCTTT. It encodes CASSEVTVNTEAFF. The chain links TRBV6-1 to TRBJ1-1; D is undetermined. Trimming left V 1 base short and J 0 bases short, with 6 bases between. CDR3 length equals 14 residues. Germline V lookup: CDR1 MNHNS, CDR2 SASEGT.

This chain links TRBV10-3 with TRBJ2-1; no reliable D call. CDR3 length: 14 residues. CDR1 is ENHRY, CDR2 SYGVKD, per germline. Trimming took 2 bases from V and 6 from J, leaving 11 bases between them. The CDR3 DNA sequence: TGTGCCATCAGTGAGATAGTATCGGGCAATGAGCAGTTCTTC. Protein sequence: CAISEIVSGNEQFF.

The genes are TRBV4-1 and TRBJ2-7; possibly TRBD2 for D (5 bases). The CDR3 sequence is 17 residues long. Trimming removed 1 base at V and 2 bases at J, with 18 bases between. Germline CDR1 reads MGHRA; CDR2 reads YSYEKL. Here the CDR3 reads CASSQVHAAGLPYEQYF. The CDR3 region has the DNA TGCGCCAGCAGCCAAGTCCACGCGGCCGGACTGCCCTACGAGCAGTACTTC.

The rearrangement links TRBV4-2 to TRBJ2-1; 12 bases are a match to TRBD2. V shed 4 bases and J 9 bases; nucleotides not matched to a gene: 10. From germline, CDR1 is LGHNA and CDR2 YNFKEQ. This CDR3 spans 16 amino acids. CDR3 bases: TGTGCCAGCAGCCGGACCCTAGCGGGGGGGCAGGTTGAGCAGTTCTTC. Residues: CASSRTLAGGQVEQFF.

This sequence joins TRBV10-3 and TRBJ1-3, with a tentative D call TRBD1 (5 bases). Germline CDR1 is ENHRY and CDR2 is SYGVKD. The CDR3 runs 14 residues. V shed 6 bases and J shed 4 bases, with 13 bases lying between them. The CDR3 region has the DNA TGTGCCATCAGCTCCGCACAGGCCGGAAACACCATATATTTT. This gives the protein CAISSAQAGNTIYF.

V and J are TRBV28 and TRBJ1-5; D gene ambiguous. CDR1 is MDHEN, CDR2 SYDVKM, per germline. This CDR3 spans 14 amino acids. The V end was cut by 10 bases, the J end by 0 bases, with 13 bases between. CDR3 DNA sequence: TGTGCCACCGAACCCCCGAGTAGCAATCAGCCCCAGCATTTT. Amino acid sequence: CATEPPSSNQPQHF.

The rearrangement joins TRBV5-1 to TRBJ1-4; D not certain. Germline CDR1 SGHRS, CDR2 YFSETQ. V lost 4 bases to trimming and J lost 3 bases, with 16 bases between them. CDR3 size: 16 residues. The CDR3 sequence is CASSLTSRLPNEKLFF. The CDR3 nucleotides are TGCGCCAGCAGCCTAACCTCCCGCCTACCTAATGAAAAACTGTTTTTT.

This clone was seen a few times. This sequence joins TRBV12-5 and TRBJ2-1; D may be TRBD1 (6 bases). There are 15 residues in the CDR3. The germline CDR1 and CDR2 sequences are LGHNT and FRNRAP. V gave up 7 bases and J gave up 4 bases, with 17 bases separating them. This CDR3 reads CASAPPDRAYNEQFF. CDR3 nucleotides: TGTGCTAGTGCCCCCCCGGACAGAGCTTACAATGAGCAGTTCTTC.

V and J are TRBV5-1 and TRBJ1-2; 7 positions agree with TRBD1. The CDR3 length is 14 residues. The germline CDR1 and CDR2 sequences are SGHRS and YFSETQ. Trimming took 0 bases from V and 8 from J; bases not matched to a gene: 7. The CDR3 nucleotides are TGCGCCAGCAGCTTGGACAGGGGTGGAGGAGGCTACACCTTC. It specifies CASSLDRGGGGYTF.

This clone was seen only once. The chain carries TRBV28 and TRBJ1-5; TRBD1 might be the D (5 bases). Trimming removed 10 bases at V and 11 bases at J, with 15 bases between. CDR3 length equals 11 residues. The germline V gene has CDR1 MDHEN and CDR2 SYDVKM. CDR3 residues: CATNPGGSQHF. CDR3 sequence (DNA): TGTGCCACAAACCCGGGGGGGTCCCAGCATTTT.

The chain uses TRBV29-1 and TRBJ2-1, with D tentatively TRBD2 (6 bases). The CDR3 is made up of 13 amino acids. The ends were cut back, 6 bases at V and 4 bases at J, with 13 bases in the middle. CDR1 is SQVTM and CDR2 is ANQGSEA in the germline V gene. The CDR3 loop reads CSVSGVLYNEQFF. CDR3 DNA: TGCAGCGTGTCGGGGGTACTTTACAATGAGCAGTTCTTC.